This TCR beta chain came from a study of T cell changes during pregnancy in multiple sclerosis (dated by TCRdb to between 2017 and 2020). Concerning the study at large: The study examined how the T cell repertoire changed over the course of pregnancy in women with multiple sclerosis.

Libraries were made using the immunoSEQ multiplex PCR assay. TCRdb took this table from immuneACCESS and kept in-frame rearrangements with V and J called. Such tables lack part of the clones; where checked against another copy, unresolved V genes explain under half of the gap, and the rest is unexplained. The sample contains about 98,000 clones, roughly nine tenths of them found a single time. More than 2% of the sample goes to the ten largest clones. Taken from cysteine to phenylalanine, the CDR3 has 17 residues. The only DNA kept is the CDR3, 51 bases in frame from the first base. For this chain, trimming is 5 bases at the V end and 5 bases at the J end, and the number of junction bases without a gene match is 16. The germline V gene (reference sequence) supplies CDR1 LNHDA and CDR2 SQIVND. This clone was picked up one time. It has no known antigen specificity. Per-nucleotide qualities are absent, and no much larger clonotype sits a single base away.

The chain employs TRBV19 and TRBJ2-3, and 7 junction bases match TRBD1. Sequenced here: peripheral blood, sampled after pregnancy. This TCR derives from a female donor in good health, enrolled as a control in a pregnancy study. The nucleotides are TGTGCCAGTAGTTCCCGGACAGGCACTCGAGGAGGAGATACGCAGTATTTT. This is translated as CASSSRTGTRGGDTQYF.